The 10 T cell receptor beta chains in this list originate from one sample, sequenced in a study of beta chain features in type 1 diabetes. Sequencing targeted expressed TCRB transcripts, as all isolated RNA had been reverse transcribed. Only in-frame clones appear in the TCRdb table, and some are missing; sequencing was by immunoSEQ multiplex PCR. Counted here are about 410,000 clones, approximately 13% occurring once; the ten biggest clones make up 0.035% to 0.045%. The source material was naive CD4+ T cells from blood. Receptors were obtained from a young man in good health.

This clone was seen a few times. The rearrangement links TRBV15 to TRBJ2-3, with a tentative D call TRBD2 (5 bases). The ends were cut back, 8 bases at V and 1 base at J, with 10 bases in the middle. Germline V gene data show CDR1 as LNHNV and CDR2 as YYDKDF (reference sequence). CDR3 size: 13 residues. CDR3 DNA: TGTGCCACCCGGGGTTTGGGCACAGATACGCAGTATTTT. Its translation is CATRGLGTDTQYF.

J is TRBJ2-5 and V is TRBV19; D is unclear. This CDR3 is 12 amino acids long. Germline CDR1 LNHDA, CDR2 SQIVND (reference sequence). V shed 6 bases and J shed 5 bases, with 10 bases lying between them. CDR3 nucleotides: TGTGCCAGTAGCCTAAAGGGCGAGACCCAGTACTTC. It codes for CASSLKGETQYF.

This chain connects TRBV5-6 to TRBJ1-2; D is uncertain. The germline CDR1 and CDR2 sequences are SGHDT and YYEEEE. The CDR3 length is 12 residues. V was cut by 7 bases and J by 4 bases, with 11 bases left in between. The CDR3 DNA reads as TGTGCCAGCGAATCTCCCCGCTATGGCTACACCTTC. Its translation is CASESPRYGYTF.

In its sample, this clone was seen a few times. The V call is TRBV30, the J call TRBJ1-4; 7 bases are shared with TRBD1. The V and J ends lost 0 bases and 2 bases, in that order; junction bases with no gene match: 3. The CDR3 covers 15 residues. Germline V gene sequence: CDR1 GTSNPN, CDR2 SVGIG (reference sequence). CDR3 DNA: TGTGCCTGGAGTGTGGTGACAGGGACTAATGAAAAACTGTTTTTT. Protein product: CAWSVVTGTNEKLFF.

This clone was seen more than once but under ten times. This chain connects TRBV7-2 to TRBJ2-3, with D possibly matching TRBD2 (7 bases). Germline lookup yields CDR1 SGHTA and CDR2 FQGNSA. This CDR3 has 17 residues. Between the trimmed V and J ends, which lost 4 bases and 0 bases, there was a span of 17 bases. CDR3 coding DNA: TGTGCCAGCAGCTCCCAGGGAGGGGGGTTGAGCACAGATACGCAGTATTTT. It codes for CASSSQGGGLSTDTQYF. The full variable domain, its missing parts supplied by reference TRBV7-2 and TRBJ2-3, is GAGVSQSPSNKVTEKGKDVELRCDPISGHTALYWYRQSLGQGLEFLIYFQGNSAPDKSGLPSDRFSAERTGGSVSTLTIQRTQQEDSAVYLCASSSQGGGLSTDTQYFGPGTRLTVL.

This rearrangement joins TRBV4-1 to TRBJ1-1; D is possibly TRBD1 (6 bases). The germline gives CDR1 MGHRA, CDR2 YSYEKL. Trimming removed 6 bases from V and 0 bases from J, with 11 bases in between. The CDR3 is made up of 14 amino acids. CDR3 coding DNA: TGCGCCAGCAGACTCGGACAGTTGAACACTGAAGCTTTCTTT. Its protein product is CASRLGQLNTEAFF.

Here the CDR3 DNA reads TGTGCCAGCACCACCGCCTCTACTACGAATGAGCAGTTCTTC. This gives the protein CASTTASTTNEQFF. The chain employs TRBV6-6 and TRBJ2-1; D gene unclear. CDR3 length: 14 amino acids. V was clipped by 7 bases and J by 7 bases, with 17 bases between them. Germline V gene sequence: CDR1 MNHNY, CDR2 SVGAGI (reference sequence).

The gene calls are TRBV4-3 and TRBJ1-2; the D is unclear. Germline CDR1 reads LGHNA; CDR2 reads YSLEER. Between the trimmed V and J ends, which lost 1 base and 4 bases, there was a span of 10 bases. The CDR3 sequence is 14 residues long. The CDR3 coding sequence is TGCGCCAGCAGCCAAGGTCTAGGGAGCTATGGCTACACCTTC. This translates into CASSQGLGSYGYTF.

The chain links TRBV6-5 to TRBJ1-2; 7 bases are shared with TRBD1. This CDR3 region has 15 residues. CDR1 and CDR2 from the germline V gene are MNHEY and SVGAGI. After removal of 2 bases from V and 6 bases from J, the junction contained 9 bases not matched to a gene. The CDR3 DNA reads as TGTGCCAGCAGTTACCTTGGCAGGGGGATAGATGGCTACACCTTC. Residues: CASSYLGRGIDGYTF.

The CDR3 loop reads CASSEGSNEKLFF. Here the CDR3 DNA reads TGCGCCAGCAGCGAGGGGTCTAATGAAAAACTGTTTTTT. The chain has TRBV4-3 and TRBJ1-4, with D tentatively TRBD1 (5 bases). V was trimmed by 5 bases and J by 3 bases, leaving 7 bases between them. Germline-derived CDR1 and CDR2 are LGHNA and YSLEER. The CDR3 runs 13 residues.